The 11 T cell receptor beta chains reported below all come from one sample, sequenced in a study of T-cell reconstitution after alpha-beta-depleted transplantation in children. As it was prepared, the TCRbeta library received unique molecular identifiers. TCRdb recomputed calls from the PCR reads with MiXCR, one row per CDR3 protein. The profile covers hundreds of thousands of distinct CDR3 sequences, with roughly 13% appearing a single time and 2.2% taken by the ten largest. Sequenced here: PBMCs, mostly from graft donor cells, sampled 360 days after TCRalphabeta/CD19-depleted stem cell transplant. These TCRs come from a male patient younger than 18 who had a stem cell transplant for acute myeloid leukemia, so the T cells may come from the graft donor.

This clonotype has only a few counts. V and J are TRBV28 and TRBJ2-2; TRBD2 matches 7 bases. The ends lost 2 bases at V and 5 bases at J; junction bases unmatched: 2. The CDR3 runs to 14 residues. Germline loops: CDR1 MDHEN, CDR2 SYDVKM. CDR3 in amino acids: CASSLPGRTGELFF. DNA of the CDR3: TGTGCCAGCAGTTTACCCGGGAGGACCGGGGAGCTGTTTTTT.

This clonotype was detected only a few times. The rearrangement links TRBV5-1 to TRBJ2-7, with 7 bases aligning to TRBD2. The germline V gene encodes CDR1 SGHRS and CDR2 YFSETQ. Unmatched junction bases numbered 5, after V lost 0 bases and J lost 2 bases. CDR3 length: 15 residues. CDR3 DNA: TGCGCCAGCAGCTTGGCACTAGCGTCGCCCTACGAGCAGTACTTC. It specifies CASSLALASPYEQYF. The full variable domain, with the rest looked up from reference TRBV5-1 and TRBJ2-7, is KAGVTQTPRYLIKTRGQQVTLSCSPISGHRSVSWYQQTPGQGLQFLFEYFSETQRNKGNFPGRFSGRQFSNSRSEMNVSTLELGDSALYLCASSLALASPYEQYFGPGTRLTVT.

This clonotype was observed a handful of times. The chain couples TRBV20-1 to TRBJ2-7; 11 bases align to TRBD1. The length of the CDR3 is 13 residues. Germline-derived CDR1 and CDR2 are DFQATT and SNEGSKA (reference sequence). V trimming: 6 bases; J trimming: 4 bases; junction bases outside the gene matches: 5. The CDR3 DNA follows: TGCAGTGCAAGGACAGGGGGCCGGTACGAGCAGTACTTC. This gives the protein CSARTGGRYEQYF.

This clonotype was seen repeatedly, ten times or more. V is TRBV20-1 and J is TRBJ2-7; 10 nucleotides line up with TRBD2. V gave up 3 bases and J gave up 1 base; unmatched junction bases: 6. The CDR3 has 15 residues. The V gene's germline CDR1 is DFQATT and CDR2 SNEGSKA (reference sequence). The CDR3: CSASDPGLASYEQYF. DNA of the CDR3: TGCAGTGCTAGTGACCCGGGACTAGCGTCCTACGAGCAGTACTTC.

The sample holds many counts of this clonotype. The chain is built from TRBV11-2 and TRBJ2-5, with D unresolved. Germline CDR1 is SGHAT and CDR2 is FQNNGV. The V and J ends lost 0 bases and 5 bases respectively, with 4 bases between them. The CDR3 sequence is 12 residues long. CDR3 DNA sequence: TGTGCCAGCAGCTTAGATTCGGAGACCCAGTACTTC. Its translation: CASSLDSETQYF.

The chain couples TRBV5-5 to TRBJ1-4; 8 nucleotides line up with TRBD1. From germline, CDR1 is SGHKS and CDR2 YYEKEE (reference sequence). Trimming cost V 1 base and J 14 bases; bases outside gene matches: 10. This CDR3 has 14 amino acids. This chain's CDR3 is CASSLYPGGASLFF. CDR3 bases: TGTGCCAGCAGCTTGTATCCAGGGGGCGCTTCTCTGTTTTTT.

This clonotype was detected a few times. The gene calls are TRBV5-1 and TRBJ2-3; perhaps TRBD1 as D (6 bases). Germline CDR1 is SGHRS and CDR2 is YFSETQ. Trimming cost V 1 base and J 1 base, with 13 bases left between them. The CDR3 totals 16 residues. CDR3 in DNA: TGCGCCAGCAGCTTGTGGGGCAGGGGAGGCACAGATACGCAGTATTTT. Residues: CASSLWGRGGTDTQYF. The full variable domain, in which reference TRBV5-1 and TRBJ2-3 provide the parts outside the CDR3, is KAGVTQTPRYLIKTRGQQVTLSCSPISGHRSVSWYQQTPGQGLQFLFEYFSETQRNKGNFPGRFSGRQFSNSRSEMNVSTLELGDSALYLCASSLWGRGGTDTQYFGPGTRLTVL.

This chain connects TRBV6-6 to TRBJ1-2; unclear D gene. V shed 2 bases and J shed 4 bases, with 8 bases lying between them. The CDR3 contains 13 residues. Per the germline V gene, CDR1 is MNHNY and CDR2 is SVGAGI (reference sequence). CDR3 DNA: TGTGCCAGCAGTTACGGGCCAGGCTATGGCTACACCTTC. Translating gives CASSYGPGYGYTF.

CDR3 in amino acids: CASSLVSPRPGELFF. The CDR3 region has the DNA TGTGCCAGCAGCTTAGTGTCCCCTAGGCCCGGGGAGCTGTTTTTT. The rearrangement uses TRBV7-8 and TRBJ2-2; no firm D call. The CDR3 is 15 amino acids. The germline V and J ends were trimmed by 1 base and 6 bases, with 12 bases remaining between them. CDR1 and CDR2 from the germline V gene are SGHVS and FQNEAQ.

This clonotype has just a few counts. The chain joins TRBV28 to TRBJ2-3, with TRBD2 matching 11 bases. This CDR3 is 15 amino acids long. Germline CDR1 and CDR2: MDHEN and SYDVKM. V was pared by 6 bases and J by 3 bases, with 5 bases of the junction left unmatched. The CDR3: CASRRLAGRTDTQYF. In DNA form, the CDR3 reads TGTGCCAGCAGGCGACTAGCGGGAAGAACAGATACGCAGTATTTT.

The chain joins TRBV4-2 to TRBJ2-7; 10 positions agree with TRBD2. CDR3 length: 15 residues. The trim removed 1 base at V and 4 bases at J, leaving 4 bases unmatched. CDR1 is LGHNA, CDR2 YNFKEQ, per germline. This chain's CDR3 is CASSQGPTSGYEQYF. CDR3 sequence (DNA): TGTGCCAGCAGCCAAGGTCCGACTAGCGGGTACGAGCAGTACTTC.